These 8 T cell receptor beta chains share one sample of origin, sequenced in a study of T cell repertoires in cytomegalovirus infection. Using its own MiXCR run on the reads, TCRdb lists one record per CDR3 protein. The sample has roughly 730,000 distinct CDR3 sequences; around 32% are singletons. What these receptors recognize is not known. The sequencing used cultured PBMCs, collected from culture after CMV antigen stimulation. The source of these receptors is a human donor in good health (CMV status not recorded). Some clones in this sample may be carry-over from other donors' samples.

This clonotype was seen repeatedly, ten times or more. The chain uses TRBV7-2 and TRBJ2-3; 8 bases agree with TRBD2. In germline, CDR1 is SGHTA, CDR2 FQGNSA. This CDR3 has 16 amino acids. Trimming removed 5 bases from V and 5 bases from J; junction bases left unmatched: 12. The DNA for the CDR3 is TGTGCCAGCAGCCCGGAAGCGGGGGAGCTCGTAGATACGCAGTATTTT. Translated, it gives CASSPEAGELVDTQYF.

In its sample, this clonotype was seen many times. This rearrangement joins TRBV27 to TRBJ1-1; 12 nucleotides align to TRBD1. Germline CDR1 MNHEY, CDR2 SMNVEV (reference sequence). The CDR3 consists of 18 residues. Trimming took 2 bases from V and 0 from J; bases not matched to a gene: 7. Here the CDR3 DNA reads TGTGCCAGCAGTTTACGTGTAAGGGACAGGGGGCTGAACACTGAAGCTTTCTTT. This encodes CASSLRVRDRGLNTEAFF.

This clonotype turned up a few times. The chain carries TRBV10-3 and TRBJ2-2, with 8 bases identical to TRBD1. With 11 bases clipped from V and 2 bases from J, the junction kept 4 bases outside the gene matches. The CDR3 has 13 amino acids. The germline V gene has CDR1 ENHRY and CDR2 SYGVKD. The chain's CDR3 is CAADRGNTGELFF. Here the CDR3 DNA reads TGTGCCGCTGACAGGGGAAACACCGGGGAGCTGTTTTTT.

This clonotype showed up just a few times. This chain uses TRBV12-3 or TRBV12-4 with TRBJ1-5; unclear D gene. V shed 5 bases and J shed 1 base, with 12 bases lying between them. This CDR3 spans 15 amino acids. As DNA, the CDR3 is TGTGCCAGCAGTACCCGGGGTCTAAGCAATCAGCCCCAGCATTTT. This sequence encodes CASSTRGLSNQPQHF.

This clonotype has a count of ten or more. The rearrangement links TRBV7-2 to TRBJ2-1; 7 bases are a match to TRBD1. With 5 bases clipped from V and 5 bases from J, the junction kept 12 bases outside the gene matches. Germline lookup yields CDR1 SGHTA and CDR2 FQGNSA. The CDR3 spans 16 residues. CDR3 in amino acids: CASSGRGTVLNNEQFF. The DNA for the CDR3 is TGTGCCAGCAGCGGCCGTGGGACAGTTTTGAACAATGAGCAGTTCTTC.

V gene TRBV27 combines with J gene TRBJ2-5; D unclear. The CDR3 has 13 residues. Trimming removed 6 bases at V and 5 bases at J, with 13 bases between. The germline CDR1 and CDR2 sequences are MNHEY and SMNVEV (reference sequence). The CDR3 DNA is TGTGCCAGCAGCCCTGAGGTGGCGGAGACCCAGTACTTC. It is translated as CASSPEVAETQYF.

This clonotype turned up a few times. The chain has TRBV7-2 and TRBJ2-1, with a weak D call TRBD1 (6 bases). V lost 4 bases, J lost 3 bases, and 13 bases lay in between. The CDR3 spans 15 residues. Germline V gene lookup returns CDR1 SGHTA and CDR2 FQGNSA. The CDR3 DNA is TGTGCCAGCAGCTATGACAGGTTTTTCTACAATGAGCAGTTCTTC. It codes for CASSYDRFFYNEQFF. The full variable domain, rest sourced from reference TRBV7-2 and TRBJ2-1, is GAGVSQSPSNKVTEKGKDVELRCDPISGHTALYWYRQSLGQGLEFLIYFQGNSAPDKSGLPSDRFSAERTGGSVSTLTIQRTQQEDSAVYLCASSYDRFFYNEQFFGPGTRLTVL.

This rearrangement joins TRBV7-9 to TRBJ2-1, with D unclear. Per the germline V gene, CDR1 is SEHNR and CDR2 is FQNEAQ (reference sequence). CDR3 length: 13 residues. V lost 8 bases and J 4 bases, leaving 12 bases between the germline ends. CDR3 nucleotides: TGTGCCAGCTCGAAAAGAGATTACAATGAGCAGTTCTTC. It encodes CASSKRDYNEQFF.